These 31 T cell receptor beta chains were all obtained from the same sample, sequenced in a study of human T cells and chemical hapten exposure. The time point is: healthy volunteer bleed at 2 weeks. Total RNA extraction was carried out from unfractionated whole blood. From the RACE reads, TCRdb called clonotypes with MiXCR, one entry per CDR3 protein. The repertoire includes 45,000 or so distinct CDR3 sequences, about 4.5% of them detected once, and 4.5% to 6% sits in the top ten. The sample taken for sequencing was whole blood. These receptors came from a human donor in good health. Some clones in this sample may be carry-over from other donors' samples.

This clonotype showed up just a few times. This chain connects TRBV20-1 to TRBJ2-3; 7 positions match TRBD1. The CDR3 loop spans 16 amino acids. V shed 5 bases, J shed 0 bases, and the junction held 11 bases outside the gene matches. CDR1 is DFQATT and CDR2 is SNEGSKA in the germline V gene (reference sequence). Written as DNA, the CDR3 is TGCAGTGCTGGCCCGACAGGGTCGTTAAGCACAGATACGCAGTATTTT. It encodes CSAGPTGSLSTDTQYF.

The chain employs TRBV19 and TRBJ2-2; weak D call: TRBD2 (6 bases). The CDR3 contains 18 residues. V lost 5 bases to trimming and J lost 0 bases, with 19 bases between them. Germline V gene lookup returns CDR1 LNHDA and CDR2 SQIVND (reference sequence). As DNA, the CDR3 is TGTGCCAGTAGTTCACCCGGCTGGGGGGAGGCGAACACCGGGGAGCTGTTTTTT. It encodes CASSSPGWGEANTGELFF.

This clonotype was counted many times. The chain couples TRBV3-1 to TRBJ1-6; TRBD1 might be the D (5 bases). Germline V gives CDR1 LGHDT, CDR2 YNNKEL (reference sequence). The CDR3 runs to 20 residues. Trimming pared 2 bases from V and 3 bases from J, leaving 23 bases between. CDR3 in DNA: TGTGCCAGCAGCCAATCCAAAAGACAGACCCGAGCCCTCTATAATTCACCCCTCCACTTT. Translation: CASSQSKRQTRALYNSPLHF.

This sequence joins TRBV6-5 and TRBJ1-5; D possibly corresponds to TRBD1 (6 bases). Germline loops: CDR1 MNHEY, CDR2 SVGAGI. This CDR3 region has 16 residues. Trimming shortened V by 0 bases and J by 6 bases, and 15 bases separated the two germline ends. CDR3 nucleotides: TGTGCCAGCAGTTACTCGAGCGGGGGCCGGAGTCAGCCCCAGCATTTT. It encodes CASSYSSGGRSQPQHF.

This clonotype has a count of ten or more. The CDR3 is CASSFSGGRRSYEQYF. The CDR3 DNA follows: TGTGCCAGCAGTTTTTCCGGGGGGCGTCGGTCCTACGAGCAGTACTTC. The genes are TRBV28 and TRBJ2-7; the D gene is possibly TRBD2 (7 bases). CDR1 is MDHEN and CDR2 is SYDVKM in the germline V gene. CDR3 length: 16 amino acids. The V end was cut by 3 bases, the J end by 1 base, with 16 bases between.

There are a few counts of this clonotype. The chain employs TRBV12-3 or TRBV12-4 and TRBJ2-4; D is possibly TRBD2 (5 bases). The CDR3 covers 15 residues. V lost 5 bases, J lost 1 base, and 12 bases lay in between. The CDR3 sequence: CASSPTTSAKNIQYF. In DNA form, the CDR3 reads TGTGCCAGCAGTCCTACCACTAGTGCCAAAAACATTCAGTACTTC.

This clonotype was seen repeatedly, ten times or more. The chain employs TRBV7-9 and TRBJ2-4; no definite D call. Germline CDR1 SEHNR, CDR2 FQNEAQ (reference sequence). Trimming took off 5 bases at V and 8 bases at J, with 19 bases between the two ends. The CDR3 is made up of 15 amino acids. CDR3 residues: CASSQSWASKDIQYF. CDR3 DNA sequence: TGTGCCAGCAGCCAAAGTTGGGCCTCCAAGGACATTCAGTACTTC.

The table lists this clonotype with many counts. This sequence joins TRBV10-2 and TRBJ1-2; 8 nucleotides align to TRBD1. CDR1 is WSHSY, CDR2 SAAADI, per germline. Germline trimming cut 6 bases from V and 2 bases from J; bases unmatched to any gene: 8. This CDR3 is built from 15 residues. The CDR3 protein is CASRDRELTNYGYTF. CDR3 nucleotides: TGCGCCAGCAGGGACAGGGAGCTAACAAACTATGGCTACACCTTC.

The CDR3 protein is CASLAGGGTGELFF. DNA of the CDR3: TGTGCCAGCTTAGCGGGAGGAGGCACCGGGGAGCTGTTTTTT. This rearrangement joins TRBV6-6 to TRBJ2-2, with 10 bases matching TRBD2. V shed 8 bases, J shed 4 bases, and the junction held 4 bases outside the gene matches. The germline gives CDR1 MNHNY, CDR2 SVGAGI (reference sequence). This CDR3 is 14 amino acids long.

This chain connects TRBV12-3 or TRBV12-4 to TRBJ1-5; D call uncertain. This CDR3 is 16 amino acids long. V was trimmed by 6 bases and J by 5 bases, leaving 20 bases between them. The CDR3 is CASSSGRLWAYQPQHF. CDR3 DNA: TGTGCCAGCAGCTCCGGGAGGTTATGGGCCTATCAGCCCCAGCATTTT.

This clonotype was counted at least ten times. V is TRBV3-1 and J is TRBJ2-6; D call uncertain. Per germline, CDR1 LGHDT and CDR2 YNNKEL (reference sequence). The ends were cut back, 1 base at V and 2 bases at J, with 3 bases in the middle. The CDR3 covers 14 residues. Written as DNA, the CDR3 is TGTGCCAGCAGCCAAGTTGCTGGGGCCAACGTCCTGACTTTC. Its translation is CASSQVAGANVLTF.

Many counts were recorded for this clonotype. The rearrangement links TRBV6-5 to TRBJ2-7; 13 bases fit TRBD2. Trimming at V came to 2 bases and at J to 3 bases, leaving 7 bases not matched to a gene. This CDR3 comprises 17 residues. Per germline, CDR1 MNHEY and CDR2 SVGAGI. The CDR3 sequence: CASSYQGLAGNNYEQYF. The CDR3 bases are TGTGCCAGCAGTTACCAGGGACTAGCGGGAAACAACTACGAGCAGTACTTC.

This clonotype was seen repeatedly, ten times or more. This sequence joins TRBV7-9 and TRBJ1-1; the D is unclear. This CDR3 spans 13 amino acids. Germline V lookup: CDR1 SEHNR, CDR2 FQNEAQ (reference sequence). The V end lost 5 bases, the J end lost 1 base, and 8 bases lay between the germline ends. The CDR3 nucleotides are TGTGCCAGCAGCCAACCGGGGAACACTGAAGCTTTCTTT. Its protein is CASSQPGNTEAFF.

This clonotype was seen more than once but under ten times. The chain combines TRBV5-1 with TRBJ1-2, with D possibly being TRBD1 (6 bases). Trimming took 4 bases from V and 6 from J, leaving 16 bases between them. There are 14 residues in the CDR3. Germline CDR1 SGHRS, CDR2 YFSETQ. This CDR3 is CASSPGQPSNGYTF. In DNA, the CDR3 is TGCGCCAGCAGCCCCGGACAGCCTTCTAATGGCTACACCTTC. The entire variable domain, with the rest obtained from reference TRBV5-1 and TRBJ1-2, is as follows: KAGVTQTPRYLIKTRGQQVTLSCSPISGHRSVSWYQQTPGQGLQFLFEYFSETQRNKGNFPGRFSGRQFSNSRSEMNVSTLELGDSALYLCASSPGQPSNGYTFGSGTRLTVV.

This clonotype was detected a few times. The genes are TRBV15 and TRBJ2-1; 7 bases fit TRBD2. Per the germline V gene, CDR1 is LNHNV and CDR2 is YYDKDF (reference sequence). The CDR3 is made up of 14 amino acids. The V gene end was trimmed by 1 base and the J gene end by 7 bases; junction bases not matched to a gene: 4. The CDR3 loop is CATSRGNSGNEQFF. CDR3 coding DNA: TGTGCCACCAGCAGAGGGAATAGCGGGAATGAGCAGTTCTTC.

This clonotype has a count of ten or more. V usage is TRBV29-1 and J usage is TRBJ2-1; D might be TRBD1 or TRBD2, each matching 5 bases. V lost 8 bases and J lost 7, with 12 bases in between. In germline, CDR1 is SQVTM, CDR2 ANQGSEA. This CDR3 is 11 amino acids long. The CDR3 protein is CSSRDGNEQFF. CDR3 nucleotides: TGCAGCTCGAGGGACGGGAATGAGCAGTTCTTC.

V gene TRBV18 combines with J gene TRBJ1-1, with TRBD1 as a possible D gene (5 bases). Germline loops: CDR1 KGHSH, CDR2 LQKENI. The CDR3 is 15 amino acids. The V and J ends lost 3 bases and 1 base respectively, with 12 bases between them. CDR3 coding DNA: TGTGCCAGCTCACCTAGAAGGGGAAGGAACACTGAAGCTTTCTTT. Translated: CASSPRRGRNTEAFF.

Comment on this clonotype: The final CDR3 position lacks the conserved phenylalanine or tryptophan, pointing to a likely read error. The limits of the CDR3 on the DNA are not certain, so only TCRdb's listed CDR3 is given. The chain is built from TRBV6-1 and TRBJ1-1; no check of the table's D call, TRBD1, against the DNA was made. The CDR3 has 12 residues if both end residues are counted. Germline V gene data show CDR1 as MNHNS and CDR2 as SASEGT. This CDR3 is CASSEVGVLFRI.

This clonotype was recorded many times. This rearrangement joins TRBV5-1 to TRBJ2-1, with 9 bases that match TRBD2. This CDR3 is built from 16 residues. Losses at the gene ends were 1 base for V and 6 bases for J; bases not matched to a gene: 8. CDR1 SGHRS and CDR2 YFSETQ come from the germline V gene. In nucleotides, the CDR3 is TGCGCCAGCAGCTTGCCGCGGGAGGGCCTATCCAATGAGCAGTTCTTC. Translation gives CASSLPREGLSNEQFF.

At least ten counts were recorded for this clonotype. This rearrangement joins TRBV5-1 to TRBJ2-3, with D possibly TRBD2 on 5 matching bases. There are 14 residues in the CDR3. Trimming cost V 0 bases and J 2 bases, with 7 bases left between them. Germline CDR1 and CDR2: SGHRS and YFSETQ. CDR3 nucleotides: TGCGCCAGCAGCTTGGCGGGGAACACAGATACGCAGTATTTT. The encoded protein is CASSLAGNTDTQYF. Full variable domain (remainder filled in from reference TRBV5-1 and TRBJ2-3): KAGVTQTPRYLIKTRGQQVTLSCSPISGHRSVSWYQQTPGQGLQFLFEYFSETQRNKGNFPGRFSGRQFSNSRSEMNVSTLELGDSALYLCASSLAGNTDTQYFGPGTRLTVL.

This clonotype was seen repeatedly, ten times or more. The J gene is TRBJ1-5, the V gene TRBV13; no clear D. Trimming cost V 1 base and J 6 bases, with 4 bases left between them. This CDR3 is 12 amino acids long. The germline gives CDR1 PRHDT, CDR2 FYEKMQ (reference sequence). The CDR3 here is CASSLEGQPQHF. The CDR3 DNA reads TGTGCCAGCAGCTTAGAAGGTCAGCCCCAGCATTTT.

This clonotype was seen repeatedly, ten times or more. The V and J genes are TRBV4-1 and TRBJ1-5, with D hard to call. CDR1 is MGHRA and CDR2 is YSYEKL in the germline V gene. Trimming removed 0 bases from V and 10 bases from J, with 19 bases in between. This CDR3 has 16 residues. The CDR3 DNA reads as TGCGCCAGCAGCCAAGATCTCGCGCAGGCGTCCGGACCCCAGCATTTT. Translated, it gives CASSQDLAQASGPQHF.

This clonotype was seen at least ten times. This chain connects TRBV6-1 to TRBJ2-1; D is ambiguous. V was trimmed by 4 bases and J by 8 bases, leaving 24 bases between them. Germline-derived CDR1 and CDR2 are MNHNS and SASEGT. CDR3 length equals 17 residues. The CDR3 loop is CASSVLRVPRLDDEQFF. The CDR3 DNA sequence: TGTGCCAGCAGTGTGTTAAGGGTCCCTAGATTGGACGATGAGCAGTTCTTC.

There are many counts of this clonotype. This chain's CDR3 is CSVNYDRVNTEAFF. For the CDR3, the DNA is TGCAGCGTCAATTACGACAGGGTGAACACTGAAGCTTTCTTT. This sequence joins TRBV29-1 and TRBJ1-1; TRBD1 matches at 7 bases. The trim removed 6 bases at V and 0 bases at J, leaving 7 bases unmatched. Germline CDR1 is SQVTM and CDR2 is ANQGSEA. This CDR3 region has 14 residues.

This clonotype was detected many times. The chain joins TRBV18 to TRBJ2-7; TRBD1 aligns across 9 bases. The CDR3 extends over 14 amino acids. Germline CDR1 and CDR2: KGHSH and LQKENI. V shed 6 bases, J shed 2 bases, and the junction held 5 bases outside the gene matches. The CDR3 reads CASSRTGAPYEQYF. The DNA of the CDR3 is TGTGCCAGCTCCCGGACAGGGGCCCCCTACGAGCAGTACTTC.

Comments on this clonotype: A clone one base away is much larger, so this may be a read error. V and J are TRBV29-1 and TRBJ2-5; D is unclear. Looked up from germline, CDR1 is SQVTM and CDR2 is ANQGSEA. This CDR3 is built from 12 residues. The CDR3 spells CSVSRQQETRYF. The CDR3 DNA is TGCAGCGTTAGTAGGCAGCAAGAGACCCGGTACTTC.

The table lists this clonotype with a few counts. The rearrangement links TRBV6-5 to TRBJ1-4; 7 nucleotides agree with TRBD1. J lost 3 bases, V lost 5 bases, and 6 bases had no gene match. Germline loops: CDR1 MNHEY, CDR2 SVGAGI. The CDR3 is made up of 15 amino acids. CDR3 bases: TGTGCCAGCAGTAGACAGGGTCCCCCTAATGAAAAACTGTTTTTT. This translates into CASSRQGPPNEKLFF.

This clonotype was observed many times. V and J are TRBV12-3 or TRBV12-4 and TRBJ1-5; possibly TRBD1 for D (6 bases). Trimming shortened V by 6 bases and J by 1 base, and 10 bases separated the two germline ends. The CDR3 sequence is 14 residues long. CDR3 sequence (DNA): TGTGCCAGCAGCCCCGGGACAAGCAATCAGCCCCAGCATTTT. The encoded protein is CASSPGTSNQPQHF.

The chain employs TRBV5-5 and TRBJ2-3, with D possibly being TRBD2 (5 bases). The CDR3 loop spans 14 amino acids. The germline V gene has CDR1 SGHKS and CDR2 YYEKEE (reference sequence). Trimming removed 0 bases at V and 2 bases at J, with 7 bases between. The CDR3 sequence: CASSLGLATDTQYF. The CDR3 DNA reads as TGTGCCAGCAGCTTGGGGCTAGCCACAGATACGCAGTATTTT.

This chain joins TRBV6-6 and TRBJ1-2; D not certain. The CDR3 sequence is 15 residues long. V lost 2 bases and J lost 2, with 12 bases in between. Germline CDR1 reads MNHNY; CDR2 reads SVGAGI (reference sequence). The CDR3 loop is CASSYGPGKNYGYTF. The CDR3 nucleotides read TGTGCCAGCAGTTACGGTCCAGGCAAGAACTATGGCTACACCTTC.

This clonotype was found many times. The genes are TRBV5-1 and TRBJ1-6; 8 bases fit TRBD1. The CDR3 runs 17 residues. With V trimmed by 0 bases and J by 8 bases, 10 bases remained unmatched. Germline V gene data show CDR1 as SGHRS and CDR2 as YFSETQ. This CDR3 is CASSLGPQGAIDSPLHF. CDR3 DNA: TGCGCCAGCAGCTTGGGACCTCAGGGGGCTATCGATTCACCCCTCCACTTT. Using reference TRBV5-1 and TRBJ1-6 for the parts outside the CDR3, the full variable domain is KAGVTQTPRYLIKTRGQQVTLSCSPISGHRSVSWYQQTPGQGLQFLFEYFSETQRNKGNFPGRFSGRQFSNSRSEMNVSTLELGDSALYLCASSLGPQGAIDSPLHFGNGTRLTVT.